Reported below is one TCR beta chain. Its antigen is unknown. Base qualities are not at hand, and no much larger clone is one base apart. Sample time point, as interpreted from the label and publication: persistent/refractory GD, antithyroid drugs over 5 years with positive TRAb. For both TCR sequencing and RNA sequencing, RNA was extracted from PBMCs using TRIzol. The diagnosis of Graves' disease followed American Thyroid Association guidelines. Patients for the study were recruited at an endocrinology department in Xi'an, China. Each patient gave 9 to 10 milliliters of peripheral blood, collected in an EDTA anticoagulant tube. Ficoll Paque Plus density gradient separation was used to isolate PBMCs, and no further T cell sorting was performed. An Agilent 2100 Bioanalyzer and agarose gel were used to check RNA quality, while a NanoDrop 2000 measured RNA concentration. The data were obtained in a study of regulatory T cells in long-lasting Graves disease (dated by TCRdb to the early 2020s). About the study as a whole: To count as having persistent Graves' disease, a patient had to have received antithyroid drug treatment for over 5 years with TSH receptor autoantibodies remaining persistently positive. Persistent Graves' disease patients in the clinical cohort had taken antithyroid drugs for 9.5 to 13 years on average. The study was conducted in China and was registered as a clinical trial. A total of about 35 samples underwent TCR sequencing: some 13 from persistent and around 20 from newly diagnosed Graves' disease patients. This study used TCR sequencing and RNA sequencing of peripheral blood to compare persistent Graves' disease patients against newly diagnosed Graves' disease patients. Overall study outcomes, separate from this receptor: The study examined only peripheral blood because the primary lesion, thyroid tissue, could not be accessed. Patients with persistent disease shared more public clonotypes (about 2,700) than newly diagnosed patients did (more than 900). Compared with newly diagnosed patients, persistent Graves' disease patients had lower TCR Shannon entropy and fewer highly expanded clones, which suggests clonal expansion. Preferential use of TRBV28, TRBJ1-2 and TRBJ2-5 was observed in persistent disease, whereas TRBV20-1 and TRBJ2-1 were favored in newly diagnosed disease. Sequencing and analysis were limited to the TCR beta chain. The authors noted that the small sample size was a limitation that may lower accuracy.

The library was generated by multiplex PCR. The sample was run on an Illumina HiSeq 4000. To build TCR beta libraries, CDR3 regions were amplified by Arm-PCR using iRepertoire HTBI primers. Before sequencing, the PCR products went through gel purification. On the authors' methods: Gene usage analysis of CDR3 amino acid clonotypes relied on the roughly 60 TRBV and 14 TRBJ segments identified across samples. COPE and FqMerger were used to merge the filtered high-quality paired reads into contigs. Contigs were aligned with BLAST to IMGT TRBV, TRBD and TRBJ reference genes, and CDR3 was defined per IMGT. Highly expanded clones were defined as clonotypes with a frequency above 0.1%. Shannon entropy was used to measure repertoire diversity, and the Gini coefficient was used to measure V-J evenness. Clonotypes shared by more than one individual were considered public. TCRdb reprocessing: public reads trimmed at Q25 with fastp, clones called with MiXCR, in-frame beta chains kept. Here each entry gathers all rows of one CDR3 protein and keeps the most common genes and DNA. TCRdb, rather than the study authors, made the V and J calls. In this sample the table shows around 450,000 distinct CDR3 sequences, under 25% of which occur a single time. The ten most abundant clones make up roughly 7.1% of the sample.

V trim: 5 bases; J trim: 0 bases; unmatched bases: 16. From its cysteine to its phenylalanine, the CDR3 spans 19 amino acids. Just CDR3 DNA is preserved here, 57 bases in frame from base 1. In the germline V gene, CDR1 corresponds to SGHTA and CDR2 to FQGNSA. This chain is built from TRBV7-2 and TRBJ2-4; the junction holds 7 bases that match TRBD2. Sequencing was performed on peripheral blood mononuclear cells (PBMCs), taken when the disease was refractory, from a patient treated with antithyroid drugs. The TCR was taken from a female donor with Graves disease. The nucleotides are TGTGCCAGCAGCCCAGCCCCAGCGGGATTTAACCTAGCCAAAAACATTCAGTACTTC. Its amino acids are CASSPAPAGFNLAKNIQYF.